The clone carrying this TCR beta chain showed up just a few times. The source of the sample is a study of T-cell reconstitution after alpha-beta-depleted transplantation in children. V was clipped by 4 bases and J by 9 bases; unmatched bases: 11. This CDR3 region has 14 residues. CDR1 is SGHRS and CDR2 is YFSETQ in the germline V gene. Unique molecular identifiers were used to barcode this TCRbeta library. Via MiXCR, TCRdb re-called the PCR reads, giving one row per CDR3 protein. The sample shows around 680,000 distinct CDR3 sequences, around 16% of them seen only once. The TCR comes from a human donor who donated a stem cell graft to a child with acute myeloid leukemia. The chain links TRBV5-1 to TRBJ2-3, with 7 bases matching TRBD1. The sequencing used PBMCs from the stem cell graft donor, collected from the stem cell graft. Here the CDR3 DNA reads TGCGCCAGCAGCACAGGACAGGTCCCGGAGACGCAGTATTTT. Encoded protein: CASSTGQVPETQYF.